This TCR beta chain stems from a study of shared clonotypes between healthy human individuals. Germline V gene sequence: CDR1 SGHNT, CDR2 YENEEA. Trimming left V 3 bases short and J 9 bases short, with 23 bases between. This CDR3 region has 16 residues. Measured with immunoSEQ multiplex PCR; TCRdb has only the in-frame clones, and not every one. The data contain around 1,900,000 clones, just under 95% of them seen just once; the ten biggest clones take up about 1.7%. Naive CD8 cells, CD45RO-negative and positively selected for CCR7, excluded terminally differentiated effector memory CD45RA+ cells. The receptor comes from a man between 18 and 29 years old in good health. Some clones in this sample may be carry-over from other donors' samples. The rearrangement uses TRBV11-3 and TRBJ1-2; tentatively, D is TRBD1 (6 bases). The sample consisted of naive CD8+ T cells from PBMCs. This CDR3 reads CASSLAPPGQRRCYTF. The CDR3, as DNA: TGTGCCAGCAGCTTGGCGCCCCCAGGACAGCGCCGGTGCTACACCTTC. Drawing the rest from reference TRBV11-3 and TRBJ1-2, the complete variable domain is EAGVVQSPRYKIIEKKQPVAFWCNPISGHNTLYWYLQNLGQGPELLIRYENEEAVDDSQLPKDRFSAERLKGVDSTLKIQPAELGDSAVYLCASSLAPPGQRRCYTFGSGTRLTVV.